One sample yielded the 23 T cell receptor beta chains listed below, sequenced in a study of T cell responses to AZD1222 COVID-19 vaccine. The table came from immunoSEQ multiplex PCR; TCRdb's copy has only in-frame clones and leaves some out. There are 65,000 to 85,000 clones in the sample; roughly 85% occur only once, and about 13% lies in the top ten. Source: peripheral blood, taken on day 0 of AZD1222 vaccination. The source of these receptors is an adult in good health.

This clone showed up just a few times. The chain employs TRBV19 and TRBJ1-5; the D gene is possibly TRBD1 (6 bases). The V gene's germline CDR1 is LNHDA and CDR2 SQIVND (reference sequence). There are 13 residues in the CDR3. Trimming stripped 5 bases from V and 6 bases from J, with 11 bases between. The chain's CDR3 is CASSVGAGQPQHF. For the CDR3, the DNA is TGTGCCAGTAGTGTGGGGGCTGGTCAGCCCCAGCATTTT. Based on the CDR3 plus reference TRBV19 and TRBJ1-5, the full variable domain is DGGITQSPKYLFRKEGQNVTLSCEQNLNHDAMYWYRQDPGQGLRLIYYSQIVNDFQKGDIAEGYSVSREKKESFPLTVTSAQKNPTAFYLCASSVGAGQPQHFGDGTRLSIL.

The CDR3 loop reads CASSLSTGGRGALHF. CDR3 nucleotides: TGTGCCAGCAGTTTATCGACAGGGGGCAGGGGGGCCCTCCACTTT. The gene calls are TRBV27 and TRBJ1-6; 10 bases are shared with TRBD1. The germline V gene encodes CDR1 MNHEY and CDR2 SMNVEV (reference sequence). The CDR3 contains 15 residues. The V gene end was trimmed by 0 bases and the J gene end by 14 bases; junction bases not matched to a gene: 7.

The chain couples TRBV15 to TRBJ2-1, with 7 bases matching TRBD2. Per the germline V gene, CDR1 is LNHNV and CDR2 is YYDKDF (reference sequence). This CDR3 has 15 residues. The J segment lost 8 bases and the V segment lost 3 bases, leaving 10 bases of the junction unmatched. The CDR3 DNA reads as TGTGCCACCAGCAGCCCGGGACTAAAACAGGATGAGCAGTTCTTC. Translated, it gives CATSSPGLKQDEQFF.

CDR3: CASSQDWQGTNTEAFF. In DNA, the CDR3 is TGTGCCAGCAGCCAAGATTGGCAGGGGACGAACACTGAAGCTTTCTTT. The chain employs TRBV14 and TRBJ1-1; D is possibly TRBD1 (6 bases). The CDR3 extends over 16 amino acids. V was trimmed by 0 bases and J by 1 base, leaving 12 bases between them. Germline assignment: CDR1 SGHDN and CDR2 FVKESK. Variable domain in full (rest from reference TRBV14 and TRBJ1-1): EAGVTQFPSHSVIEKGQTVTLRCDPISGHDNLYWYRRVMGKEIKFLLHFVKESKQDESGMPNNRFLAERTGGTYSTLKVQPAELEDSGVYFCASSQDWQGTNTEAFFGQGTRLTVV.

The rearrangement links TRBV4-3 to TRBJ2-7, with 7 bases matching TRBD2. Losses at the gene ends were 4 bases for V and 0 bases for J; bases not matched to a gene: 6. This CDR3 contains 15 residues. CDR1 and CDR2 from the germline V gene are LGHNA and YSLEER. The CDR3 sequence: CASSPSGAISYEQYF. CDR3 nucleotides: TGCGCCAGCAGCCCGAGCGGGGCCATCTCCTACGAGCAGTACTTC.

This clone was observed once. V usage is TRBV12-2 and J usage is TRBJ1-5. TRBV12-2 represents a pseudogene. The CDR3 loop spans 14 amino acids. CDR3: CASRPGDRNQPQHF. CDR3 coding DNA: TGTGCAAGTCGTCCGGGGGACCGCAATCAGCCCCAGCATTTT.

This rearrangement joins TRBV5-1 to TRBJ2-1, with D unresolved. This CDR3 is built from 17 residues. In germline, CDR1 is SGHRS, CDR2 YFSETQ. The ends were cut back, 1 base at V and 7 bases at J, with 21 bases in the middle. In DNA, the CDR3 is TGCGCCAGCAGCTTGTCCACGGGTTACGCGATCGGGAATGAGCAGTTCTTC. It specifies CASSLSTGYAIGNEQFF.

This CDR3 is CASSPSGTGSGELFF. The CDR3 region has the DNA TGCGCCAGCAGCCCCAGCGGGACAGGGTCCGGGGAGCTGTTTTTT. The genes are TRBV5-1 and TRBJ2-2, with TRBD1 matching 9 bases. The length of the CDR3 is 15 residues. In germline, CDR1 is SGHRS, CDR2 YFSETQ. The J segment lost 6 bases and the V segment lost 4 bases, leaving 7 bases of the junction unmatched.

CDR3 coding DNA: TGTGCCAGCAGCCAGGGGACAGGGGTTCGGGCTAATGAAAAACTGTTTTTT. Encoded protein: CASSQGTGVRANEKLFF. J is TRBJ1-4 and V is TRBV3-1 (or the pseudogene TRBV3-2); 10 positions match TRBD1. The CDR3 length is 17 residues. CDR1 is LGHDT and CDR2 is YNNKEL in the germline V gene (reference sequence). V trimming: 3 bases; J trimming: 3 bases; junction bases outside the gene matches: 7.

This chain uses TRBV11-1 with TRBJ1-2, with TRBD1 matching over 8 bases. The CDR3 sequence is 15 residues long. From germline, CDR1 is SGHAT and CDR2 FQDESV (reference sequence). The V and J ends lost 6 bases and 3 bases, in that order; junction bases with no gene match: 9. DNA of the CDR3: TGTGCCAGCAGATTAACAGGGGGAAAGGACTATGGCTACACCTTC. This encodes CASRLTGGKDYGYTF.

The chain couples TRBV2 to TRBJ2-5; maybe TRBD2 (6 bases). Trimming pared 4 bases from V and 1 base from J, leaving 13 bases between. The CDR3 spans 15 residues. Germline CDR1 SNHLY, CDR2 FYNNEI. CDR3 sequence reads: CASSGARGTQETQYF. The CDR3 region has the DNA TGTGCCAGCAGTGGTGCGCGGGGCACCCAAGAGACCCAGTACTTC.

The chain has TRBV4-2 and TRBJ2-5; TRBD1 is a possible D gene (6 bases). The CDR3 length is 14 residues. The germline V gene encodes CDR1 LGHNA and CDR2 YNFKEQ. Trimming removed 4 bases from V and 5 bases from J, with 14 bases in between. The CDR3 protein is CASSRNTGLETQYF. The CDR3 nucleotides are TGTGCCAGCAGCCGAAACACAGGGCTTGAGACCCAGTACTTC.

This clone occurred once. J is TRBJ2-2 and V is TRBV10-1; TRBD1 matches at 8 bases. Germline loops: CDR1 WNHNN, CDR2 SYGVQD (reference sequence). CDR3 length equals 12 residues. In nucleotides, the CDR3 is TGCGATACACAGGGGGGCACCGGGGAGCTGTTTTTT. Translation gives CDTQGGTGELFF.

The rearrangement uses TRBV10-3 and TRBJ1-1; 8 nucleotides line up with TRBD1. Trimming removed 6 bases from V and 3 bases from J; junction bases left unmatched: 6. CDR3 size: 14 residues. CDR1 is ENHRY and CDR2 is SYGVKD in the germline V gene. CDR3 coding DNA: TGTGCCATCAGGCAGGGGGCGGGAGACACTGAAGCTTTCTTT. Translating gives CAIRQGAGDTEAFF.

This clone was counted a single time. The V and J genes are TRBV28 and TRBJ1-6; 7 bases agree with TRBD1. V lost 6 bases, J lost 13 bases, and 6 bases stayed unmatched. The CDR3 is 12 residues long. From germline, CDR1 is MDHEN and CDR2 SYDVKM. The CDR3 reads CASSPPRGPLHF. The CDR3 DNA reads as TGTGCCAGCAGCCCCCCCAGGGGGCCCCTCCACTTT.

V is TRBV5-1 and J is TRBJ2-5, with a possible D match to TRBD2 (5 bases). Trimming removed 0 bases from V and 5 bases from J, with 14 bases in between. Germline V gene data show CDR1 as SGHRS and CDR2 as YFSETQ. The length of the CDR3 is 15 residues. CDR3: CASSLGLAGGETQYF. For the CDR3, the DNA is TGCGCCAGCAGCTTGGGGCTAGCAGGTGGGGAGACCCAGTACTTC.

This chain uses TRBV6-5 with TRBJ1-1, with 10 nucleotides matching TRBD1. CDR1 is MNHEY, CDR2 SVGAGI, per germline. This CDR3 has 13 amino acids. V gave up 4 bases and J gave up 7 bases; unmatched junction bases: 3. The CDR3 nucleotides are TGTGCCAGCAGTTGGACAGGGGGAGGTGAAGCTTTCTTT. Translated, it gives CASSWTGGGEAFF.

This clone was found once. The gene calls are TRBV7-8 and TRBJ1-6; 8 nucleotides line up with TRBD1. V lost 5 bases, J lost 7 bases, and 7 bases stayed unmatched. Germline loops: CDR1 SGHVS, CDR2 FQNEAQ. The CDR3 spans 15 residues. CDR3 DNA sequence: TGTGCCAGCAGCCCCGGACAGGGACTGAATTCACCCCTCCACTTT. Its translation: CASSPGQGLNSPLHF.

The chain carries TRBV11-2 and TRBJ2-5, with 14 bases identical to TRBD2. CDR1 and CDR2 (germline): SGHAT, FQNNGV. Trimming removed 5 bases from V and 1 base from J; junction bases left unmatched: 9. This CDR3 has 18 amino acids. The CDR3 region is CASSRHSTSGGVQETQYF. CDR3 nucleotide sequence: TGTGCCAGCAGCCGTCACTCGACTAGCGGGGGGGTCCAAGAGACCCAGTACTTC.

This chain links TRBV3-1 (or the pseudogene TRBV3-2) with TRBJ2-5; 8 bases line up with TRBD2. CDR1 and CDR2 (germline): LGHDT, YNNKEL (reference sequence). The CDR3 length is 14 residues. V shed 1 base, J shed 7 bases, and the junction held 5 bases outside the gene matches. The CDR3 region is CASSQASSGRTQYF. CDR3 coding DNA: TGTGCCAGCAGCCAAGCCTCGAGCGGGAGGACCCAGTACTTC.

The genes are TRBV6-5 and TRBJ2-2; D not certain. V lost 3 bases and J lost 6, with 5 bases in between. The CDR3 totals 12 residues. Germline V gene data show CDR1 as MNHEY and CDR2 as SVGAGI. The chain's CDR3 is CASSYGSGELFF. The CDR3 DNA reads TGTGCCAGCAGTTATGGATCCGGGGAGCTGTTTTTT.

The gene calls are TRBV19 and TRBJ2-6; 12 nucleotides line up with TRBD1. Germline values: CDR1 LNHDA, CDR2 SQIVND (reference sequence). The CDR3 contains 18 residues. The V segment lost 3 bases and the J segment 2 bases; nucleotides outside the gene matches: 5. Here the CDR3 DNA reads TGTGCCAGTAGTATTGTGGGACAGGGGGCGGCTGGGGCCAACGTCCTGACTTTC. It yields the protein CASSIVGQGAAGANVLTF. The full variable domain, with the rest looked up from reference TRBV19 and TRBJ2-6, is DGGITQSPKYLFRKEGQNVTLSCEQNLNHDAMYWYRQDPGQGLRLIYYSQIVNDFQKGDIAEGYSVSREKKESFPLTVTSAQKNPTAFYLCASSIVGQGAAGANVLTFGAGSRLTVL.

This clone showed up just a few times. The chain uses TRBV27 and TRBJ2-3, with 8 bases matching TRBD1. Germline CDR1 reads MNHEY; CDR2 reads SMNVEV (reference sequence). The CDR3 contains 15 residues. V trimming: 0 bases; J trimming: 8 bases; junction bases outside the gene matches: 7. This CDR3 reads CASSLSNQGAGTQYF. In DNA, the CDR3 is TGTGCCAGCAGTTTATCAAACCAGGGGGCTGGTACGCAGTATTTT.